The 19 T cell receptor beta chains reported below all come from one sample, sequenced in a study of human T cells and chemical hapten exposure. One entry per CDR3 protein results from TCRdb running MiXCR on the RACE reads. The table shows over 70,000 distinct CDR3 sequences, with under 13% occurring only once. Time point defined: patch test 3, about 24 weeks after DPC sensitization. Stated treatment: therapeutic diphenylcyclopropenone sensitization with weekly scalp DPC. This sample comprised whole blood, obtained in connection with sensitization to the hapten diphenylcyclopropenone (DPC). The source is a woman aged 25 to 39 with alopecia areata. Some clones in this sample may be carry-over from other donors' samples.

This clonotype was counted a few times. The CDR3 DNA reads TGCAGCGTTGGGAGAGCCGGAGAAAATCAGCCCCAGCATTTT. It encodes CSVGRAGENQPQHF. The chain combines TRBV29-1 with TRBJ1-5; D gene unclear. Germline V gene lookup returns CDR1 SQVTM and CDR2 ANQGSEA. The CDR3 consists of 14 residues. The V end lost 4 bases, the J end lost 4 bases, and 14 bases lay between the germline ends.

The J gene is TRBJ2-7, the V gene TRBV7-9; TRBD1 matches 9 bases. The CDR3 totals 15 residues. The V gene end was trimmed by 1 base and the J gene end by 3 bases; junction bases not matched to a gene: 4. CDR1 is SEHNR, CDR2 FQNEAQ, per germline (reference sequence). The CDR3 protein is CASSLGGQGRYEQYF. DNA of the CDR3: TGTGCCAGCAGCTTAGGGGGACAGGGACGCTACGAGCAGTACTTC.

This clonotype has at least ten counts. As DNA, the CDR3 is TGTGCCAGCAGTTTATCGATCACAGGCAATCAGCCCCAGCATTTT. As protein: CASSLSITGNQPQHF. The gene calls are TRBV27 and TRBJ1-5; no clear D. Germline V CDR1 and CDR2: MNHEY, SMNVEV (reference sequence). The CDR3 length is 15 residues. Trimming cost V 0 bases and J 2 bases, with 8 bases left between them.

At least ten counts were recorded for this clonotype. Written as DNA, the CDR3 is TGTGCCAGCAGAAGGGCGGGGAACACTGAAGCTTTCTTT. This codes for CASRRAGNTEAFF. The chain is built from TRBV6-2 or TRBV6-3 and TRBJ1-1; D gene uncertain. This CDR3 contains 13 residues. CDR1 and CDR2 (germline): MNHEY, SVGEGT. Deletions cut 6 bases from V and 1 base from J, with 9 bases between.

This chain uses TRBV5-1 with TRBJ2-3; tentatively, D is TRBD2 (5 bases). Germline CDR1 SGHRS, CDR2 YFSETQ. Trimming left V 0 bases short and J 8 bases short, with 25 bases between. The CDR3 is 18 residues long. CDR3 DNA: TGCGCCAGCAGCTTGGTTCAGGTGCTGGTATCCTCCGGAGGTACGCAGTATTTT. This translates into CASSLVQVLVSSGGTQYF.

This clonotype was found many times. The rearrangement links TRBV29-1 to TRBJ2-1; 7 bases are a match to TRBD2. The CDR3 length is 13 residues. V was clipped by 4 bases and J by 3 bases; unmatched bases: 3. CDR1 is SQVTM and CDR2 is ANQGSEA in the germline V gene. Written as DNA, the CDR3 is TGCAGCGTTGTGGCGGGGGTCTACAATGAGCAGTTCTTC. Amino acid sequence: CSVVAGVYNEQFF.

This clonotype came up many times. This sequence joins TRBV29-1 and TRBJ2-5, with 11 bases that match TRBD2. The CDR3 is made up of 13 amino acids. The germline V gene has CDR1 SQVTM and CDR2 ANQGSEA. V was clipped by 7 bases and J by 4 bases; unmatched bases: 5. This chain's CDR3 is CSAATSGGETQYF. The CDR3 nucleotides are TGCAGCGCAGCTACTAGCGGGGGAGAGACCCAGTACTTC. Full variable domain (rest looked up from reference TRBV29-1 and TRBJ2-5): SAVISQKPSRDICQRGTSLTIQCQVDSQVTMMFWYRQQPGQSLTLIATANQGSEATYESGFVIDKFPISRPNLTFSTLTVSNMSPEDSSIYLCSAATSGGETQYFGPGTRLLVL.

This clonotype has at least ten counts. This CDR3 reads CSVELPHREYNEQFF. The CDR3 DNA sequence: TGCAGCGTTGAATTGCCTCACAGGGAGTACAATGAGCAGTTCTTC. The rearrangement joins TRBV29-1 to TRBJ2-1, with a tentative D call TRBD1 (6 bases). This CDR3 spans 15 amino acids. The V end was cut by 2 bases, the J end by 4 bases, with 15 bases between. Germline V gene lookup returns CDR1 SQVTM and CDR2 ANQGSEA.

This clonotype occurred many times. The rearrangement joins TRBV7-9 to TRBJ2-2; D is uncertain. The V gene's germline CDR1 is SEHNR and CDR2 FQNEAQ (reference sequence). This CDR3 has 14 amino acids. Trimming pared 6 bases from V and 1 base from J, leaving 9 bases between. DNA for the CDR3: TGTGCCAGCAGTCCCGCAGTGAACACCGGGGAGCTGTTTTTT. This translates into CASSPAVNTGELFF.

The CDR3 bases are TGTGCCAGCAGTTTCTTTGGCTACGAGCAGTACTTC. It is translated as CASSFFGYEQYF. The rearrangement joins TRBV28 to TRBJ2-7; D not certain. Trimming removed 3 bases at V and 3 bases at J, with 6 bases between. The CDR3 is made up of 12 amino acids. CDR1 and CDR2 (germline): MDHEN, SYDVKM.

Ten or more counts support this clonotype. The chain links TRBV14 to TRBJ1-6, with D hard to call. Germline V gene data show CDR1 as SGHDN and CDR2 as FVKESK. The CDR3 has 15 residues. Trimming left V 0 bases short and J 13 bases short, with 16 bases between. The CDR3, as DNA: TGTGCCAGCAGCCAAGACCGGGCCGTCCCTTGGCCCCTCCACTTT. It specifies CASSQDRAVPWPLHF. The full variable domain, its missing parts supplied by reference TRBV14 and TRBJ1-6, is EAGVTQFPSHSVIEKGQTVTLRCDPISGHDNLYWYRRVMGKEIKFLLHFVKESKQDESGMPNNRFLAERTGGTYSTLKVQPAELEDSGVYFCASSQDRAVPWPLHFGNGTRLTVT.

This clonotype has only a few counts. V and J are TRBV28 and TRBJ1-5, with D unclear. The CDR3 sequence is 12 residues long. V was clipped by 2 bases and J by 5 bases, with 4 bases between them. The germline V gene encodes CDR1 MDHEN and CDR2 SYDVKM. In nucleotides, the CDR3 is TGTGCCAGCAGTTTAATCTATCAGCCCCAGCATTTT. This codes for CASSLIYQPQHF.

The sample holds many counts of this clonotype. The CDR3 DNA is TGTGCCAGCAGTGGGGCAGCCTACGAGCAGTACGTC. Translation: CASSGAAYEQYV. This chain joins TRBV21-1 and TRBJ2-7; the listed D gene, TRBD1, was not tested against the DNA. TRBV21-1 is classified as a pseudogene. The CDR3 sequence is 12 residues long.

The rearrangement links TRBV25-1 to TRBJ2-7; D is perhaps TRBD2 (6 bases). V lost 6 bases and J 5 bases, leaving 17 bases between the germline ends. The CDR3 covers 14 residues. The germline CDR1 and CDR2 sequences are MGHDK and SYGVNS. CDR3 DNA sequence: TGTGCCAGCAGCCTTACGGAGGGTGAAGACGAGCAGTACTTC. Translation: CASSLTEGEDEQYF.

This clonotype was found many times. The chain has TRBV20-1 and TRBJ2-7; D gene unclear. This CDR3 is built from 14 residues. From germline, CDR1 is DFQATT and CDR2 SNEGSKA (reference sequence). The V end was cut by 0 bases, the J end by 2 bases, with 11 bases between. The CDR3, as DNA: TGCAGTGCTAGAGATCGAGATGACCCCTACGAGCAGTACGTC. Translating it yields CSARDRDDPYEQYV.

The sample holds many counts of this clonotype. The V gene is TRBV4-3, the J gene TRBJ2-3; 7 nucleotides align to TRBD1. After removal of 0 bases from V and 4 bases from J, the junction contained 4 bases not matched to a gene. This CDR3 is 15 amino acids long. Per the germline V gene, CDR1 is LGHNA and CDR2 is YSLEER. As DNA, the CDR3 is TGCGCCAGCAGCCAAGAGGGGGACAGTGCAGATACGCAGTATTTT. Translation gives CASSQEGDSADTQYF.

The CDR3 spells CASRRQVNTEAFF. CDR3 DNA sequence: TGTGCCAGCCGGAGACAGGTGAACACTGAAGCTTTCTTT. The chain carries TRBV6-5 and TRBJ1-1, with D maybe TRBD1 (6 bases). Deletions cut 8 bases from V and 0 bases from J, with 10 bases between. Per the germline V gene, CDR1 is MNHEY and CDR2 is SVGAGI. This CDR3 has 13 amino acids.

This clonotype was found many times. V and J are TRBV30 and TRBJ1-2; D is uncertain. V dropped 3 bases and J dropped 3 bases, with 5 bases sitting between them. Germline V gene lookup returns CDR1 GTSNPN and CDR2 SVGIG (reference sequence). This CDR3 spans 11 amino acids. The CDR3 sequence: CAWSQYYGYTF. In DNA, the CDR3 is TGTGCCTGGAGCCAATACTATGGCTACACCTTC.

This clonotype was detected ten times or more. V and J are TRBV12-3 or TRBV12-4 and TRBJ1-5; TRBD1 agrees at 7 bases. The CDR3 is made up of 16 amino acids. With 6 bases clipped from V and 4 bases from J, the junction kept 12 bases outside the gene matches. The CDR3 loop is CASSKTGPRANQPQHF. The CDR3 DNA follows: TGTGCCAGCAGCAAGACAGGGCCTAGAGCTAATCAGCCCCAGCATTTT.